This record concerns one T cell receptor beta chain sequence. No antigen is known for it. No quality values exist for individual bases; no much larger clone is one base distant. The sample comes from a study of CD8 T cells in Susac syndrome (dated by TCRdb to between 2017 and 2020). For the study in its entirety: Whether CD8+ T cell activation and differentiation in Susac syndrome was antigen driven was tested using repertoire sequencing. Clonality of the CD8+ T cell repertoire was compared between over 10 healthy donors, about 14 Susac syndrome patients and some 15 multiple sclerosis patients.

Peripheral blood CD8+ and CD4+ T cells from healthy donors, Susac syndrome patients and multiple sclerosis patients were profiled using high-throughput TCR beta sequencing. The multiple sclerosis controls were treatment-naive patients who had stable or active relapsing-remitting disease and met the revised McDonald criteria. Bulk CD8+ and CD4+ T cells were purified by magnetic negative isolation, whereas CD8+ TEMRA cells were enriched by FACS. Blood was collected in EDTA tubes and processed within 24 hours, with PBMCs isolated through density gradient centrifugation. PBMCs intended for TCR sequencing were cryopreserved in liquid nitrogen and thawed later in a water bath at 37 degrees C. The sorted or isolated CD4+, CD8+ and CD8+ TEMRA cells had a purity of 90% or higher. The CDR3 goes from the cysteine to the phenylalanine over 15 residues. The DNA shown is the 45-base CDR3, in frame from base 1. According to the germline V gene, CDR1 reads MGHRA and CDR2 reads YSYEKL. The V and J ends are trimmed by 3 bases and 3 bases, leaving 15 bases between them.

Study-wide conclusions, independent of this receptor: The number of individuals in the TCR sequencing and HLA analysis was acknowledged as relatively small.

RNA was extracted using the RNeasy kit, and roughly 0.5 to 1 microgram was reverse transcribed with random hexamers. TCR beta CDR3 regions were amplified with the immunoSEQ multiplex PCR assay covering 54 Vbeta and 13 Jbeta segments. To correct PCR amplification bias, a synthetic template baseline was used for both primer optimization and computational correction. Turning to the authors' computational methods: Reads were assigned to V, D and J genes according to IMGT and analyzed in immunoSEQ Analyzer, with only productive sequences retained. Clonality was calculated as one minus the Shannon entropy normalized by log2 of the number of productive unique sequences. Public and private clones were assessed among the 100 most prevalent clones of each patient and control. Clones were defined as Susac-specific if absent from the healthy and MS cohorts, from 900 to 1,200 published viral clones and from other ImmuneACCESS disease sequences. In TCRdb, the public reads were trimmed at Q25 with fastp and aligned with MiXCR, with productive beta chains retained. CDR3 protein duplicates are merged, each entry listing the most common genes and DNA. The V and J calls were not made by the authors but by TCRdb's processing. Here the sample has about 130,000 distinct CDR3 sequences; 91% occur a single time. The ten largest clones capture 0.24% of the sample.

The chain is made from TRBV4-1 and TRBJ2-7, with a weak D call of TRBD2 (5 bases match). Sequences were obtained from CD8+ T cells from PBMCs. This TCR derives from a human donor with multiple sclerosis. This receptor has the CDR3 CASSQVASKDYEQYF. The nucleotide sequence is given as TGCGCCAGCAGCCAGGTGGCTAGCAAGGACTACGAGCAGTACTTC.